This T cell receptor (beta chain) was recorded in a study of beta chain features in type 1 diabetes. Overall study findings and caveats: Naive, central memory and Treg TCRB repertoires appeared more alike in patients than in healthy donors. Individuals with type 1 diabetes displayed fewer insertions and more deletions at VDJ junctions. The study notes PCR might favor shorter templates equally in patients and controls.

In regard to this clone: No antigen is known for it.

Per germline, CDR1 SGHTA and CDR2 FQGNSA. This CDR3 contains 12 residues. V dropped 4 bases and J dropped 7 bases, with 7 bases sitting between them. Reverse transcribing all isolated RNA meant expressed TCRB transcripts were sequenced. Here immunoSEQ multiplex PCR was the method, and the copy in TCRdb shows in-frame clones only, minus some. This table holds 70,000 to 90,000 clones, under 35% found once. The receptor comes from a young woman in good health. V usage is TRBV7-2 and J usage is TRBJ1-4; D uncertain. The sample consisted of stem cell memory CD4+ T cells from blood. The CDR3 loop is CASSSEIEKLFF. DNA for the CDR3: TGTGCCAGCAGCTCTGAGATTGAAAAACTGTTTTTT. Combining the CDR3 with reference TRBV7-2 and TRBJ1-4 gives the whole variable domain GAGVSQSPSNKVTEKGKDVELRCDPISGHTALYWYRQSLGQGLEFLIYFQGNSAPDKSGLPSDRFSAERTGGSVSTLTIQRTQQEDSAVYLCASSSEIEKLFFGSGTQLSVL.